The present TCR beta chain was sequenced within a study of blood T cell repertoires in COVID-19. The overall study: Spain, Italy and the United States supplied samples that represented acute and convalescent COVID-19.

Here immunoSEQ multiplex PCR was the method, and the copy in TCRdb shows in-frame clones only, minus some. The sample lists about 48,000 clones; roughly 82% were seen once. A word on this clone: Its ends do not fully match the called genes, so a read error is possible.

The CDR3 sequence is 14 residues long. CDR1 is KGHDR, CDR2 SFDVKD, per germline. The sample consisted of peripheral blood. The TCR sequence derives from a man aged 35 to 55 with acute or convalescent COVID-19. The chain couples TRBV24-1 to TRBJ1-6; D is unresolved. The CDR3 region is CATSDSGSFSPLHF. CDR3 nucleotide sequence: TGTGCCACCAGCGATTCGGGGTCCTTTTCACCCCTCCACTTT.